The present entry profiles one T cell receptor beta chain with its context. These data are taken from a study of T-cell memory formation after mild COVID-19. TCRdb re-derived calls from the 5' RACE reads in MiXCR, one entry per CDR3 protein. The table has 65,000 to 95,000 distinct CDR3 sequences, about 13% seen once. CDR1 and CDR2 (germline): LNHNV, YYDKDF (reference sequence). V was clipped by 5 bases and J by 3 bases, with 14 bases between them. The CDR3 sequence is 15 residues long. This TCR was sampled from a man aged 18 to 29 who had mild COVID-19 (a few samples of this study predate the infection). Cell type and time point are not known. V gene TRBV15 combines with J gene TRBJ1-5; D gene ambiguous. Sequenced sample: PBMCs or a T cell subset sorted from them (not recorded which). This CDR3 is CATSELKGHNQPQHF. CDR3 nucleotides: TGTGCCACCAGCGAGTTAAAGGGCCACAATCAGCCCCAGCATTTT.